This T cell receptor (beta chain) appears in the sequencing data of a study of blood T cells in healthy people across ages. The second PCR ran about 7 to 12 cycles with a sample-barcoded 5' primer and J-beta primers. A single record per CDR3 protein comes from TCRdb applying MiXCR to the 5' RACE reads. This table has about 620,000 distinct CDR3 sequences, under 65% appearing once. V shed 3 bases and J shed 10 bases, with 12 bases lying between them. This CDR3 has 13 residues. The chain links TRBV12-3 or TRBV12-4 to TRBJ1-4; D remains ambiguous. The clonotype comes from a woman older than 75 in good health. The sequenced material came from blood. Here the CDR3 DNA reads TGTGCCAGCAGTTTTCTCCAAACTGGAAAACTGTTTTTT. It is translated as CASSFLQTGKLFF.